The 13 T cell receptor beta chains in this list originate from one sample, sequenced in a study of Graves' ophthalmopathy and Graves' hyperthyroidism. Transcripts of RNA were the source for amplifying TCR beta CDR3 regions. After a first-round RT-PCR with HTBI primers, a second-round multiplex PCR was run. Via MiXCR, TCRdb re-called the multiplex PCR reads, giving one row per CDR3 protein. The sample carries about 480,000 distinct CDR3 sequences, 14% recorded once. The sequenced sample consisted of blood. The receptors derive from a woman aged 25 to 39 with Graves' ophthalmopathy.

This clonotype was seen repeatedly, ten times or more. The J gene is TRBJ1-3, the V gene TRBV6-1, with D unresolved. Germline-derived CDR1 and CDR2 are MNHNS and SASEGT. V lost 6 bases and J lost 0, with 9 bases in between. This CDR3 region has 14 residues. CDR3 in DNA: TGTGCCAGCAGGTCAGGCAACTCTGGAAACACCATATATTTT. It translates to CASRSGNSGNTIYF.

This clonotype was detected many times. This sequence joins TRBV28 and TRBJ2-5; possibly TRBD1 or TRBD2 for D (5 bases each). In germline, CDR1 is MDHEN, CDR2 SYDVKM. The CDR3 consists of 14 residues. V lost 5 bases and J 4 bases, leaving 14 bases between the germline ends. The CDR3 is CASSPLMGVETQYF. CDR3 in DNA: TGTGCCAGCAGTCCGCTCATGGGGGTAGAGACCCAGTACTTC. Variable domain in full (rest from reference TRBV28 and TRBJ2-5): DVKVTQSSRYLVKRTGEKVFLECVQDMDHENMFWYRQDPGLGLRLIYFSYDVKMKEKGDIPEGYSVSREKKERFSLILESASTNQTSMYLCASSPLMGVETQYFGPGTRLLVL.

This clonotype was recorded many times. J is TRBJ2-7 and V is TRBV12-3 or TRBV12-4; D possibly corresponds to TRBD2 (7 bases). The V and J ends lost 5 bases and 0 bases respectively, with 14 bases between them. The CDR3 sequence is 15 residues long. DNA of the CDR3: TGTGCCAGCAGTCCCGGGGGGCAGAGCTCCTACGAGCAGTACTTC. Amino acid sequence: CASSPGGQSSYEQYF.

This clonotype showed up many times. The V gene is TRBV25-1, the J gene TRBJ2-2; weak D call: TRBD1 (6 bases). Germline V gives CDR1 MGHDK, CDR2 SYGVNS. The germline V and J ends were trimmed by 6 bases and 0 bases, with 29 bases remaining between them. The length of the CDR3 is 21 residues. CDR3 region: CASSPPRVGVRGRTNTGELFF. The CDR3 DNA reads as TGTGCCAGCAGCCCCCCGCGGGTTGGTGTCAGGGGACGAACGAACACCGGGGAGCTGTTTTTT.

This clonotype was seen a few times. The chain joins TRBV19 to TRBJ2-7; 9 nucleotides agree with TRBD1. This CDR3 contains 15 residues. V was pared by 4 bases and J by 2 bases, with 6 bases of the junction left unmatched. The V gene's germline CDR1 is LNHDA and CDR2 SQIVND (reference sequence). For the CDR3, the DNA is TGTGCCAGTAGTAACACAGGGGGCCTACCCTACGAGCAGTACTTC. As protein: CASSNTGGLPYEQYF.

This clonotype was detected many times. For the CDR3, the DNA is TGTGCCAGCACCCCGGGACAGGCACATGGCTACACCTTC. Translating it yields CASTPGQAHGYTF. The chain combines TRBV6-1 with TRBJ1-2, with 8 positions matching TRBD1. J gave up 6 bases and V 7 bases, and 7 bases lay outside the gene matches. Per germline, CDR1 MNHNS and CDR2 SASEGT. This CDR3 comprises 13 residues.

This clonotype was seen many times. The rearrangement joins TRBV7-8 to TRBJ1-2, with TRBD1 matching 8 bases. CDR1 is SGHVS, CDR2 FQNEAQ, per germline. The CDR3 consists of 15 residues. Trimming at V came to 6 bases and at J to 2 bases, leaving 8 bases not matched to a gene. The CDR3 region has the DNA TGTGCCAGCAGTAAATTTGGGACAGGAAACTATGGCTACACCTTC. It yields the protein CASSKFGTGNYGYTF.

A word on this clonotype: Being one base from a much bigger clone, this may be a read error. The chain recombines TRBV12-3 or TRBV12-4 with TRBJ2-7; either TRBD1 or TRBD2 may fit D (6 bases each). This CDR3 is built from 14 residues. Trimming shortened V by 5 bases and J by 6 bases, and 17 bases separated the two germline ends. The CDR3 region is CASSLQGGLREQYF. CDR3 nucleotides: TGTGCCAGCAGTCTACAGGGAGGACTCCGCGAGCAGTACTTC.

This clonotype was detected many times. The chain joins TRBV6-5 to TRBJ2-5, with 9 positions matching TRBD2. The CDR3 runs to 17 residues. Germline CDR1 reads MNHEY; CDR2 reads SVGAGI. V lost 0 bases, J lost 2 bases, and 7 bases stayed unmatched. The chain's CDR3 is CASSYSVQRGVQETQYF. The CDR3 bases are TGTGCCAGCAGTTACTCTGTGCAGCGGGGGGTTCAAGAGACCCAGTACTTC.

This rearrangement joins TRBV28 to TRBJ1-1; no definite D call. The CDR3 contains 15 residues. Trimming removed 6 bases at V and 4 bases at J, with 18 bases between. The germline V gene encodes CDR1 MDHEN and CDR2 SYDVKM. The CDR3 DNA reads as TGTGCCAGCAGATCAGAGGCCGCGCGAAGCACTGAAGCTTTCTTT. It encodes CASRSEAARSTEAFF.

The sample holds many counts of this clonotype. CDR3 DNA sequence: TGTGCCAGCAGTCAATCGGGACCCAACTATGGCTACACCTTC. Protein: CASSQSGPNYGYTF. The rearrangement uses TRBV6-1 and TRBJ1-2, with D possibly matching TRBD1 (5 bases). V gave up 5 bases and J gave up 2 bases, with 12 bases separating them. The germline CDR1 and CDR2 sequences are MNHNS and SASEGT. The CDR3 spans 14 residues.

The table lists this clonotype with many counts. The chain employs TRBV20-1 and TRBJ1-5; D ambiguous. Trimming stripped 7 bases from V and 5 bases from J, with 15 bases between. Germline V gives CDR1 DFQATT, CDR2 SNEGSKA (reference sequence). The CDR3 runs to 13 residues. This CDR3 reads CSVYSGADQPQHF. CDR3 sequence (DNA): TGCAGTGTCTACTCAGGAGCGGATCAGCCCCAGCATTTT.

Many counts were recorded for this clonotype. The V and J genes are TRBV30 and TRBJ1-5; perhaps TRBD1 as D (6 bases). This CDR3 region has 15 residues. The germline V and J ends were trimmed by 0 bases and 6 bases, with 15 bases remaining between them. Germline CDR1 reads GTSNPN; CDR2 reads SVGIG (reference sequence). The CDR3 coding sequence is TGTGCCTGGAGTGTGGGAGGGGGTGCCAGTCAGCCCCAGCATTTT. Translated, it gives CAWSVGGGASQPQHF.